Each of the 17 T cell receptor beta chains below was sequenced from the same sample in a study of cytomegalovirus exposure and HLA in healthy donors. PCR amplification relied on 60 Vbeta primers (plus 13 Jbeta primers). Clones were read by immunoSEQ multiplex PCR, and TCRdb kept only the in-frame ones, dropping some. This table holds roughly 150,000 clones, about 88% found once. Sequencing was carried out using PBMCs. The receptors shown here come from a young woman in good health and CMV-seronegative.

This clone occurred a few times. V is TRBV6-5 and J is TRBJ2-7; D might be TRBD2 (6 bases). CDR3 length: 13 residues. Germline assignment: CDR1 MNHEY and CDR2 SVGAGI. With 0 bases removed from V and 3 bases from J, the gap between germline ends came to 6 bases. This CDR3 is CASSYSGLYEQYF. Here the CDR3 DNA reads TGTGCCAGCAGTTACTCGGGACTCTACGAGCAGTACTTC.

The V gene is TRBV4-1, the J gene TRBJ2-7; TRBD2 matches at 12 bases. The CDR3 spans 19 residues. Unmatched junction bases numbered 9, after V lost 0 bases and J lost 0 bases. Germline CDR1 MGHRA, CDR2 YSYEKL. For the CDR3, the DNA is TGCGCCAGCAGCCAAGAGAACCTAGCGGGGGGGAGGAGCTCCTACGAGCAGTACTTC. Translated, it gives CASSQENLAGGRSSYEQYF.

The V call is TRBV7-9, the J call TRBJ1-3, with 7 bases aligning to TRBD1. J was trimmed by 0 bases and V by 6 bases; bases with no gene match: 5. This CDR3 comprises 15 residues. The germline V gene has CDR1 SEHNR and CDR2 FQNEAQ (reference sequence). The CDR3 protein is CASSRGTDSGNTIYF. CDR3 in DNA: TGTGCCAGCAGTCGGGGGACAGACTCTGGAAACACCATATATTTT.

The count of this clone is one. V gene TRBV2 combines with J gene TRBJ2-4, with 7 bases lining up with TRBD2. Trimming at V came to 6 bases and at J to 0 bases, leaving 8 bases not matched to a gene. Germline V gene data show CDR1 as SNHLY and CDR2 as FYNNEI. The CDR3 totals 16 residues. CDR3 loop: CASSTLTSLAKNIQYF. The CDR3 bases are TGTGCCAGCAGCACCTTGACTAGCCTAGCCAAAAACATTCAGTACTTC.

CDR3 sequence (DNA): TGTGCCAGCACCTCTAGCCCCGGGGGAATAGGTCAGCCCCAGCATTTT. This sequence encodes CASTSSPGGIGQPQHF. The V gene is TRBV7-2, the J gene TRBJ1-5; the D gene is possibly TRBD1 (5 bases). Germline lookup yields CDR1 SGHTA and CDR2 FQGNSA. V was cut by 7 bases and J by 6 bases, with 22 bases left in between. The CDR3 totals 16 residues.

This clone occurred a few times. The CDR3 loop is CASSYRTSTDTQYF. The CDR3 bases are TGTGCCAGCAGTTACCGTACTAGCACAGATACGCAGTATTTT. The V gene is TRBV6-6, the J gene TRBJ2-3; D unresolved. This CDR3 has 14 residues. CDR1 is MNHNY and CDR2 is SVGAGI in the germline V gene (reference sequence). V lost 2 bases to trimming and J lost 0 bases, with 6 bases between them.

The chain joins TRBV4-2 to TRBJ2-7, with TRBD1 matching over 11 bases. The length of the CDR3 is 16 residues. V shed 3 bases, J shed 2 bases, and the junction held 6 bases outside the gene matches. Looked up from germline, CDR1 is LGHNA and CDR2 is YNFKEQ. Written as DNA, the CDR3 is TGTGCCAGCAGCCACCCCGGGACAGGGGGGGCCTACGAGCAGTACTTC. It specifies CASSHPGTGGAYEQYF.

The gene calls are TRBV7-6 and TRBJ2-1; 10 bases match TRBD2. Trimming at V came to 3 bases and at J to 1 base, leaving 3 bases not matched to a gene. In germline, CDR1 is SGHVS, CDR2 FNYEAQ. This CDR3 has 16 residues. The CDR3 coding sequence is TGTGCCAGCAGCTTCGAGCGGGGGGGTTCCTACAATGAGCAGTTCTTC. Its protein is CASSFERGGSYNEQFF.

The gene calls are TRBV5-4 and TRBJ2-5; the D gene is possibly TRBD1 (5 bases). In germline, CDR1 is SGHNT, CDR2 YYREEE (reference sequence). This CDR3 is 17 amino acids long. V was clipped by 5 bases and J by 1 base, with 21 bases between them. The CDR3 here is CASRIQGERGGQETQYF. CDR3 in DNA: TGTGCCAGCAGGATCCAAGGCGAAAGGGGCGGCCAAGAGACCCAGTACTTC.

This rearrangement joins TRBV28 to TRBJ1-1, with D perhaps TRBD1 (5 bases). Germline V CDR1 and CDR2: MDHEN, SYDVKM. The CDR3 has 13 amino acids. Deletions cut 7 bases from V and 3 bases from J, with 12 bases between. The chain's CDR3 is CASTRGGYTEAFF. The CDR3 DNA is TGTGCCAGCACGAGGGGAGGGTACACTGAAGCTTTCTTT.

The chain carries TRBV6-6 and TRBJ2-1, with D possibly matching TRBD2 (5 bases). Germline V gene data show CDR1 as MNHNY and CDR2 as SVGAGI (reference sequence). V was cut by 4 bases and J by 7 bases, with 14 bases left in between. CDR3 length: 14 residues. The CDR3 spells CASSSLSRGNEQFF. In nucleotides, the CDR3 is TGTGCCAGCAGTTCCCTATCACGGGGAAATGAGCAGTTCTTC.

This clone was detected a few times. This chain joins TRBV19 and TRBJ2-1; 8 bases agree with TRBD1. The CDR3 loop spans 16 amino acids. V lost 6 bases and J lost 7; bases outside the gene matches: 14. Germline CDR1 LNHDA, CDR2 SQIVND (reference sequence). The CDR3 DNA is TGTGCCAGTAGATATCTTTGGCAGGGGGCCACGAATGAGCAGTTCTTC. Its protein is CASRYLWQGATNEQFF.

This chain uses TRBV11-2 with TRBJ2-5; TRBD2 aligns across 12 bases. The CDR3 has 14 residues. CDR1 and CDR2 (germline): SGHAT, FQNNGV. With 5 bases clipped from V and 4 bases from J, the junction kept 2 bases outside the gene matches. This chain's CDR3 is CASSRGLAGETQYF. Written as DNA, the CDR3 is TGTGCCAGCAGCCGGGGACTAGCGGGAGAGACCCAGTACTTC.

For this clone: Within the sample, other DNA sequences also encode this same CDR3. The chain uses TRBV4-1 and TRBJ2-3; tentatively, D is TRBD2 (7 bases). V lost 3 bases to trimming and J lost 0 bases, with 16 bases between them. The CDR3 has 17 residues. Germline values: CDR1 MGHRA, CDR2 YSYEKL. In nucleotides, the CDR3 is TGCGCCAGCAGCCAGCTAGGGGGGGGCCGCAGCACAGATACGCAGTATTTT. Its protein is CASSQLGGGRSTDTQYF.

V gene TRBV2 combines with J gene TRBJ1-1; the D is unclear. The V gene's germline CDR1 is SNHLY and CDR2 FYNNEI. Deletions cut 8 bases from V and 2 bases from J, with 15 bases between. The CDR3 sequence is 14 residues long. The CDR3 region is CASGSRVVNTEAFF. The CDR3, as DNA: TGTGCCAGCGGGTCCCGGGTGGTCAACACTGAAGCTTTCTTT.

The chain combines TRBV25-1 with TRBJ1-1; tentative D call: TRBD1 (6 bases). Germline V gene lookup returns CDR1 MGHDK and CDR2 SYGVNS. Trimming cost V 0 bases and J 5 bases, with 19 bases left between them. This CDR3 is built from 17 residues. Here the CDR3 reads CASSEYTRPGEGTEAFF. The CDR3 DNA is TGTGCCAGCAGTGAATATACCCGACCAGGGGAGGGAACTGAAGCTTTCTTT.

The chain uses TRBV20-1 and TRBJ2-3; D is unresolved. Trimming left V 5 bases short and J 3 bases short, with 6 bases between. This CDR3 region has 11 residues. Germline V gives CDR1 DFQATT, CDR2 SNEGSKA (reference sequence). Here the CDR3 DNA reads TGCAGTGCTGCGAGAACAGATACGCAGTATTTT. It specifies CSAARTDTQYF.